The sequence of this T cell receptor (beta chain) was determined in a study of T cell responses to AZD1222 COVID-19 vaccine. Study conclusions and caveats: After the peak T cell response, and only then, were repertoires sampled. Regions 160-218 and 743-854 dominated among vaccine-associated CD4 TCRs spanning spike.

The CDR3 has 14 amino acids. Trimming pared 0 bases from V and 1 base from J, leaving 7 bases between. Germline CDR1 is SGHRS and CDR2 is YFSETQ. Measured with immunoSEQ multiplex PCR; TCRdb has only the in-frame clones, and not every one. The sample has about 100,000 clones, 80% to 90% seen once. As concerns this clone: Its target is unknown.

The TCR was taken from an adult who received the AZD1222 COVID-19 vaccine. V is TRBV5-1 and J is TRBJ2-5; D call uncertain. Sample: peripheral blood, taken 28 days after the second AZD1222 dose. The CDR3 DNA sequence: TGCGCCAGCAGCTTGGTCCCCCCCCAAGAGACCCAGTACTTC. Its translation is CASSLVPPQETQYF.